A single sample gave rise to the 10 T cell receptor beta chains below, sequenced in a study of blood T cell repertoires in COVID-19. Assay used: immunoSEQ multiplex PCR; TCRdb lists only in-frame clones, some missing. This table has 350,000 to 450,000 clones, approximately 86% appearing once. The source material was peripheral blood. The receptors come from a woman aged 60 to 75 with COVID-19, enrolled during active disease.

The rearrangement links TRBV15 to TRBJ2-5, with TRBD2 matching over 8 bases. From germline, CDR1 is LNHNV and CDR2 YYDKDF (reference sequence). This CDR3 spans 15 amino acids. The V segment lost 3 bases and the J segment 4 bases; nucleotides outside the gene matches: 7. The DNA of the CDR3 is TGTGCCACCAGCAGGGCCGGGGGGGCCGGAGAGACCCAGTACTTC. Translating gives CATSRAGGAGETQYF.

This rearrangement joins TRBV27 to TRBJ2-7; 9 bases map to TRBD1. CDR3 length equals 15 residues. Per the germline V gene, CDR1 is MNHEY and CDR2 is SMNVEV (reference sequence). Trimming at V came to 5 bases and at J to 6 bases, leaving 11 bases not matched to a gene. CDR3 in amino acids: CASSPPGTGSLEQYF. The CDR3 DNA reads TGTGCCAGCAGTCCCCCGGGGACAGGGTCCCTCGAGCAGTACTTC.

The genes are TRBV5-6 and TRBJ2-7; D call uncertain. This CDR3 region has 11 residues. The V end lost 2 bases, the J end lost 7 bases, and 7 bases lay between the germline ends. Germline-derived CDR1 and CDR2 are SGHDT and YYEEEE. In DNA, the CDR3 is TGTGCCAGCAGCTTAATCCGGGAGCAGTACTTC. It encodes CASSLIREQYF. The full variable domain, completed using reference TRBV5-6 and TRBJ2-7, is DAGVTQSPTHLIKTRGQQVTLRCSPKSGHDTVSWYQQALGQGPQFIFQYYEEEERQRGNFPDRFSGHQFPNYSSELNVNALLLGDSALYLCASSLIREQYFGPGTRLTVT.

This clone was recorded once. The chain recombines TRBV3-1 (or the pseudogene TRBV3-2) with TRBJ1-2, with D possibly being TRBD1 (5 bases). V lost 4 bases and J 11 bases, leaving 20 bases between the germline ends. Per germline, CDR1 LGHDT and CDR2 YNNKEL (reference sequence). The CDR3 runs to 14 residues. The CDR3 reads CASSLQGPSIRYTF. DNA for the CDR3: TGTGCCAGCAGCCTCCAGGGCCCGTCTATTAGGTACACCTTC.

The chain combines TRBV2 with TRBJ2-7; possible D gene TRBD2, 7 bases. CDR3 length: 13 residues. The germline gives CDR1 SNHLY, CDR2 FYNNEI. V shed 4 bases and J shed 2 bases, with 9 bases lying between them. The CDR3 here is CASSGGGPYEQYF. The CDR3 nucleotides are TGTGCCAGCAGTGGCGGGGGCCCCTACGAGCAGTACTTC.

The rearrangement links TRBV6-6 to TRBJ1-3; weak D call: TRBD1 (6 bases). The CDR3 spans 18 residues. Germline values: CDR1 MNHNY, CDR2 SVGAGI (reference sequence). Trimming shortened V by 5 bases and J by 1 base, and 21 bases separated the two germline ends. CDR3 in DNA: TGTGCCAGCAGTCTACAGGGCCTGCACCTTCTTTCTGGAAACACCATATATTTT. It is translated as CASSLQGLHLLSGNTIYF.

This clone was counted once. The V gene is TRBV19, the J gene TRBJ1-2, with TRBD1 matching 8 bases. Germline CDR1 reads LNHDA; CDR2 reads SQIVND (reference sequence). The CDR3 has 16 residues. J was trimmed by 8 bases and V by 7 bases; bases with no gene match: 18. The CDR3 spells CASTPPQGALRMGYTF. In DNA, the CDR3 is TGTGCCAGTACCCCCCCGCAGGGGGCGCTTCGGATGGGCTACACCTTC.

Regarding this clone: The sample carries other DNA sequences with the same CDR3. This sequence joins TRBV5-1 and TRBJ2-1, with 11 bases lining up with TRBD2. V lost 4 bases to trimming and J lost 0 bases; unmatched junction nucleotides: 0. The CDR3 loop spans 15 amino acids. The germline CDR1 and CDR2 sequences are SGHRS and YFSETQ. Here the CDR3 reads CASSTSGGSYNEQFF. DNA for the CDR3: TGCGCCAGCAGCACTAGCGGGGGCTCCTACAATGAGCAGTTCTTC.

The chain couples TRBV7-2 to TRBJ1-1; 8 bases line up with TRBD1. CDR3 length equals 15 residues. Germline-derived CDR1 and CDR2 are SGHTA and FQGNSA. J lost 0 bases, V lost 5 bases, and 5 bases had no gene match. CDR3 loop: CASSPGGGMNTEAFF. The CDR3 DNA sequence: TGTGCCAGCAGCCCAGGGGGCGGGATGAACACTGAAGCTTTCTTT. The full variable domain, its missing parts supplied by reference TRBV7-2 and TRBJ1-1, is GAGVSQSPSNKVTEKGKDVELRCDPISGHTALYWYRQSLGQGLEFLIYFQGNSAPDKSGLPSDRFSAERTGGSVSTLTIQRTQQEDSAVYLCASSPGGGMNTEAFFGQGTRLTVV.

This clone was seen a handful of times. The chain carries TRBV11-3 and TRBJ1-3; D is perhaps TRBD1 (5 bases). Deletions cut 3 bases from V and 2 bases from J, with 14 bases between. The CDR3 is 16 amino acids. Looked up from germline, CDR1 is SGHNT and CDR2 is YENEEA. CDR3 loop: CASSFAGPGAGNTIYF. The CDR3 nucleotides are TGTGCCAGCAGCTTTGCGGGACCGGGAGCTGGAAACACCATATATTTT.